The TCR beta chain described here comes from a study of shared clonotypes between healthy human individuals. Findings and caveats of the study: Clonotype sharing among donors was thought likely to change with sequencing depth. For naive CD4 cells, 5% to 6.5% of clonotypes were shared across a handful of donors.

With 1 base clipped from V and 3 bases from J, the junction kept 1 base outside the gene matches. Germline V lookup: CDR1 SGHRS, CDR2 YFSETQ. The CDR3 extends over 15 amino acids. Sequencing was performed with immunoSEQ multiplex PCR; in TCRdb, only in-frame clones are kept and a portion is missing. The data contain approximately 500,000 clones, less than 96% of them seen just once; the ten biggest clones take up 0.055% to 0.075%. Of note for this clone: Its antigen is not identified.

This clonotype was obtained from a woman in her twenties or thirties in good health. This chain joins TRBV5-1 and TRBJ2-2; the match to TRBD1 covers 9 bases. The specimen sequenced was naive CD4+ T cells sorted from blood. Indicated subset: CD45RA+ positively selected. The CDR3 region has the DNA TGCGCCAGCAGCTTGTGGACAGGGGACACCGGGGAGCTGTTTTTT. Its translation is CASSLWTGDTGELFF.